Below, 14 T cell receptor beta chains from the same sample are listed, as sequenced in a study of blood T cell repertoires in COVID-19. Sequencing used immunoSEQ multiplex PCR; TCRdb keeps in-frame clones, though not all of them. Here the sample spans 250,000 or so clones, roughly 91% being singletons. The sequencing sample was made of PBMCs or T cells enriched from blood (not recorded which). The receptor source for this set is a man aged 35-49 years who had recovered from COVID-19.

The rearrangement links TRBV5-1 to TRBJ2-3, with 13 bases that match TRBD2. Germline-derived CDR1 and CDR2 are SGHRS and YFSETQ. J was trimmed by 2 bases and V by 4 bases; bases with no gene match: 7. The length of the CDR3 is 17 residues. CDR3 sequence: CASSAGTSGADTDTQYF. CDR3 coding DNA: TGCGCCAGCAGCGCCGGGACTAGCGGGGCTGACACAGATACGCAGTATTTT. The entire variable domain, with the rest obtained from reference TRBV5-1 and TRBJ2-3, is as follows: KAGVTQTPRYLIKTRGQQVTLSCSPISGHRSVSWYQQTPGQGLQFLFEYFSETQRNKGNFPGRFSGRQFSNSRSEMNVSTLELGDSALYLCASSAGTSGADTDTQYFGPGTRLTVL.

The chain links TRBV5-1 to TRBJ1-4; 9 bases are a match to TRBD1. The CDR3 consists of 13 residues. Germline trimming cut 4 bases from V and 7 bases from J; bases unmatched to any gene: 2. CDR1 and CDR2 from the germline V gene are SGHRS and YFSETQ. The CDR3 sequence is CASSLTGGEKLFF. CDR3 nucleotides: TGCGCCAGCAGCCTGACAGGGGGTGAAAAACTGTTTTTT.

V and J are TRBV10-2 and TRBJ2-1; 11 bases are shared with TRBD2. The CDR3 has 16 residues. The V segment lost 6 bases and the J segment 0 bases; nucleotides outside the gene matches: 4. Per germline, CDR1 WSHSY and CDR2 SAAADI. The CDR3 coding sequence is TGCGCCAGCAGCGGGGGACTAGCGGTCTCCTACAATGAGCAGTTCTTC. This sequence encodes CASSGGLAVSYNEQFF.

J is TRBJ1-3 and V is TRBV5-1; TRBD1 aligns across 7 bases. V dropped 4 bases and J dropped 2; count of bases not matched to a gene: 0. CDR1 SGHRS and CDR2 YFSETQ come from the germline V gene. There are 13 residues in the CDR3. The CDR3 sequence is CASSQGAGNTIYF. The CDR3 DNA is TGCGCCAGCAGCCAGGGGGCTGGAAACACCATATATTTT.

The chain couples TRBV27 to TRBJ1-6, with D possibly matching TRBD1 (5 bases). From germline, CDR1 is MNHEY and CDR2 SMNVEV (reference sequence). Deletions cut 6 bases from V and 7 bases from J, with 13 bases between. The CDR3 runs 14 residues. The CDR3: CASSPGLPNSPLHF. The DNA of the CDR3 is TGTGCCAGCAGCCCGGGACTCCCCAATTCACCCCTCCACTTT.

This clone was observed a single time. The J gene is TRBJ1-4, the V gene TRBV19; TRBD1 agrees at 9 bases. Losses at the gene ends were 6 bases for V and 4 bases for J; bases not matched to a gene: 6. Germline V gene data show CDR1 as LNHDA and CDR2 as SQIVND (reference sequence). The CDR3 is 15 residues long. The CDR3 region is CASRGTGGFNEKLFF. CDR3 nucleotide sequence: TGTGCCAGTAGAGGTACAGGGGGCTTTAATGAAAAACTGTTTTTT.

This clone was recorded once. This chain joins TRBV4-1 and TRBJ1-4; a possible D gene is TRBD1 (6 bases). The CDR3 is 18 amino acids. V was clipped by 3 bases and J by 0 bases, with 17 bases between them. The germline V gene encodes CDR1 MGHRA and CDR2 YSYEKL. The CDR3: CASSHRGGQTTTNEKLFF. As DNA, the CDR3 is TGCGCCAGCAGCCACAGAGGCGGACAGACGACAACTAATGAAAAACTGTTTTTT.

The CDR3 DNA reads as TGTGCCAGCGGGGGAGGGTACAATGAAGCTTTCTTT. Its translation: CASGGGYNEAFF. This rearrangement joins TRBV11-3 to TRBJ1-1; perhaps TRBD1 as D (5 bases). The germline CDR1 and CDR2 sequences are SGHNT and YENEEA. This CDR3 spans 12 amino acids. V was shortened by 8 bases and J by 7 bases, with 14 bases between the two germline ends.

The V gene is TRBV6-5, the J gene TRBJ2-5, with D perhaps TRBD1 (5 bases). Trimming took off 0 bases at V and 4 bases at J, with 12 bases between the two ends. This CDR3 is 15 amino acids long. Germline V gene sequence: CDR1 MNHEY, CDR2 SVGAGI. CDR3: CASSYSVVQGETQYF. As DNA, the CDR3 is TGTGCCAGCAGTTACTCGGTTGTCCAGGGAGAGACCCAGTACTTC.

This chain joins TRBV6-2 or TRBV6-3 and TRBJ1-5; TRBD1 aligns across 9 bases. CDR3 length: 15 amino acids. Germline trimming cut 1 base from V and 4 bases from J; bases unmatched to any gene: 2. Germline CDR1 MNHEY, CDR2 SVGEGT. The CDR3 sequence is CASSYWDRVNQPQHF. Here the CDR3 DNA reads TGTGCCAGCAGTTACTGGGACAGGGTAAATCAGCCCCAGCATTTT.

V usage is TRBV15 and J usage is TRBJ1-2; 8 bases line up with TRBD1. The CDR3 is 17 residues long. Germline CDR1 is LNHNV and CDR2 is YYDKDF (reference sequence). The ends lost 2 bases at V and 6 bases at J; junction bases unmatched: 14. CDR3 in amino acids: CATSRRYGTGAPNGYTF. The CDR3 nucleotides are TGTGCCACCAGCAGAAGGTATGGGACAGGAGCACCCAATGGCTACACCTTC. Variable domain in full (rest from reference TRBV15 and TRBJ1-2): DAMVIQNPRYQVTQFGKPVTLSCSQTLNHNVMYWYQQKSSQAPKLLFHYYDKDFNNEADTPDNFQSRRPNTSFCFLDIRSPGLGDTAMYLCATSRRYGTGAPNGYTFGSGTRLTVV.

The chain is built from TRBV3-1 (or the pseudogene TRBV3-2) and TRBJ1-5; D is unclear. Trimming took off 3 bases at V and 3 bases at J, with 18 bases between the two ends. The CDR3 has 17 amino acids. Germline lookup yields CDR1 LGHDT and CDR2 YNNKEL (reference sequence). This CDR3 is CASSQNGGMGANQPQHF. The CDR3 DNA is TGTGCCAGCAGCCAGAATGGAGGTATGGGAGCCAATCAGCCCCAGCATTTT.

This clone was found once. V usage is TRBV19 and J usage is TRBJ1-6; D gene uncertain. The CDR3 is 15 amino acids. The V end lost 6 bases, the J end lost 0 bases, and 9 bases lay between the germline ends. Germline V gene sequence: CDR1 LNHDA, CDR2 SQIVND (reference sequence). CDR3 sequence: CASSPMSSYNSPLHF. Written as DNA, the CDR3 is TGTGCCAGTAGCCCCATGAGCTCCTATAATTCACCCCTCCACTTT.

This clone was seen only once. The CDR3 DNA is TGTGCCAGCAACCCTAGCGGGGGGTATTACAATGAGCAGTTCTTC. It codes for CASNPSGGYYNEQFF. The chain is built from TRBV11-2 and TRBJ2-1; TRBD2 matches 11 bases. Losses at the gene ends were 7 bases for V and 4 bases for J; bases not matched to a gene: 6. Germline CDR1 is SGHAT and CDR2 is FQNNGV. CDR3 length: 15 residues.